Listed below are T cell receptor beta chains from one sample, sequenced in a study of OX40 agonist ivuxolimab in advanced cancers. The table came from immunoSEQ multiplex PCR; TCRdb's copy has only in-frame clones and leaves some out. The table has over 100,000 clones, just over 90% seen once. The source material was CD4+ or CD8+ T cells sorted from blood, sampled in a trial of the OX40 agonist ivuxolimab. The receptors were gathered from an adult with an advanced solid tumor such as melanoma, head and neck, liver or kidney cancer. The CDR3 runs from the conserved cysteine through the conserved F or W. Each record gives: V gene, D gene, clone size, J gene, CDR3 DNA, CDR3 protein. The D gene is left open where the match is weak. Only part of the rows carry a size: once, few, many, or a class if the clone is expanded.

v_call: TRBV2
d_call: .
clone_size: .
j_call: TRBJ2-5
cdr3_nt: TGTGCCAGCAGCCAGGGCTCCGGAGAGACCCAGTACTTC
cdr3_aa: CASSQGSGETQYF

v_call: TRBV21-1
d_call: .
clone_size: .
j_call: TRBJ2-7
cdr3_nt: TGTGCCAGCAGCAAACGACCCCATCTACCCGAGCAGTACTTC
cdr3_aa: CASSKRPHLPEQYF

v_call: TRBV5-1
d_call: TRBD1
clone_size: once
j_call: TRBJ1-6
cdr3_nt: TGCGCCAGCAGCTTGTCAGGGGGAGATTCACCCCTCCACTTT
cdr3_aa: CASSLSGGDSPLHF

v_call: TRBV7-2
d_call: .
clone_size: .
j_call: TRBJ1-5
cdr3_nt: TGTGCCAGCAGCTTCCGGCAGCCCCAGCATTTT
cdr3_aa: CASSFRQPQHF

v_call: TRBV28
d_call: .
clone_size: .
j_call: TRBJ2-3
cdr3_nt: TGTGCCAGCCGACCCCAGGGGAGGAGCACAGATACGCAGTATTTT
cdr3_aa: CASRPQGRSTDTQYF

v_call: TRBV15
d_call: .
clone_size: few
j_call: TRBJ2-5
cdr3_nt: TGTGCCACCAGCAGCCTCGATCGGGGCAGGGCCGAGACCCAGTACTTC
cdr3_aa: CATSSLDRGRAETQYF

v_call: TRBV28
d_call: .
clone_size: .
j_call: TRBJ2-2
cdr3_nt: TGTGCCAGCCCCGGCCCCAATCGCGGGGAGCTGTTTTTT
cdr3_aa: CASPGPNRGELFF

v_call: TRBV29-1
d_call: TRBD1
clone_size: .
j_call: TRBJ1-6
cdr3_nt: TGCAGCGTCCGAGAGACAGGGGGCCTTGAAAATTCACCCCTCCACTTT
cdr3_aa: CSVRETGGLENSPLHF

v_call: TRBV18
d_call: .
clone_size: .
j_call: TRBJ1-2
cdr3_nt: TGTGCCAGCTCACCAAGAGAGCGACCCCACTATGGCTACACCTTC
cdr3_aa: CASSPRERPHYGYTF

v_call: TRBV18
d_call: .
clone_size: .
j_call: TRBJ1-5
cdr3_nt: TGTGCCAGCTCACCAAAGGGGCAGGGAGGTCAGCCCCAGCATTTT
cdr3_aa: CASSPKGQGGQPQHF

v_call: TRBV18
d_call: .
clone_size: .
j_call: TRBJ2-4
cdr3_nt: TGTGCCAGCTCACAGACTAGGGGCGTGGACATTCAGTACTTC
cdr3_aa: CASSQTRGVDIQYF

v_call: TRBV7-9
d_call: .
clone_size: .
j_call: TRBJ2-5
cdr3_nt: TGTGCCAGCAGCTTAGGTTTTTCCCTGCCAGAGACCCAGTACTTC
cdr3_aa: CASSLGFSLPETQYF

v_call: TRBV19
d_call: .
clone_size: once
j_call: TRBJ1-4
cdr3_nt: TGTGCCAGTAAGGACGCTGCAACTAATGAAAAACTGTTTTTT
cdr3_aa: CASKDAATNEKLFF

v_call: TRBV5-4
d_call: .
clone_size: .
j_call: TRBJ1-2
cdr3_nt: TGCGCCAGCAGCCCAACCACCTCGGACAGCATCTATGGCTACACCTTC
cdr3_aa: CASSPTTSDSIYGYTF

v_call: TRBV4-1
d_call: .
clone_size: once
j_call: TRBJ2-5
cdr3_nt: TGCGCCAGCAGCCAAGATGGCTCGCTACAAGAGACCCAGTACTTC
cdr3_aa: CASSQDGSLQETQYF

v_call: TRBV5-1
d_call: TRBD2
clone_size: .
j_call: TRBJ2-3
cdr3_nt: TGCGCCAGCTTTTCTAGCGGCATTGGGGATACGCAGTATTTT
cdr3_aa: CASFSSGIGDTQYF

v_call: TRBV4-2
d_call: .
clone_size: .
j_call: TRBJ1-3
cdr3_nt: TGTGCCAGCAGCCAAGATGTTAGGGGGGGCTTTGGAAACACCATATATTTT
cdr3_aa: CASSQDVRGGFGNTIYF